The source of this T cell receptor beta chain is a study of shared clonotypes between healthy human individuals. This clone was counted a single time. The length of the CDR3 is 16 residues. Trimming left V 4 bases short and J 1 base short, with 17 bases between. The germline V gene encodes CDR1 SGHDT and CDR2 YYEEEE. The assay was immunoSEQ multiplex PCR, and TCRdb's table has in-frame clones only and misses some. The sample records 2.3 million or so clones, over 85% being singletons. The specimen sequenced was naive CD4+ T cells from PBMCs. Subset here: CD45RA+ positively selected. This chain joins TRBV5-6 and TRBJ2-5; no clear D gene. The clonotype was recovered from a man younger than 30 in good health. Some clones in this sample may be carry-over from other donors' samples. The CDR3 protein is CASSPFSGRPQETQYF. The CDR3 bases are TGTGCCAGCAGCCCCTTCTCGGGCAGACCCCAAGAGACCCAGTACTTC. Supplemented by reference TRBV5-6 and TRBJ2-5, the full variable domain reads DAGVTQSPTHLIKTRGQQVTLRCSPKSGHDTVSWYQQALGQGPQFIFQYYEEEERQRGNFPDRFSGHQFPNYSSELNVNALLLGDSALYLCASSPFSGRPQETQYFGPGTRLLVL.